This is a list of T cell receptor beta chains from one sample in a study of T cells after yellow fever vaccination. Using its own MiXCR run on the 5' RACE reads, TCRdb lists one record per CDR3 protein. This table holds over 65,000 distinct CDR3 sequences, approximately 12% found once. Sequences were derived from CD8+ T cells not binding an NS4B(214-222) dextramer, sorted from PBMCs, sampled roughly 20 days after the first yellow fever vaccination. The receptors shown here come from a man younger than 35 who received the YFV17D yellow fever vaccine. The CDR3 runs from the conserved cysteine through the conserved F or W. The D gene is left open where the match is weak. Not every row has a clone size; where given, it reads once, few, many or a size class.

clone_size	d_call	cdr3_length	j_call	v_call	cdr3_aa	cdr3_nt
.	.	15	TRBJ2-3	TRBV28	CASSSFVDSPDTQYF	TGTGCCAGCAGTTCCTTCGTTGATAGTCCAGATACGCAGTATTTT
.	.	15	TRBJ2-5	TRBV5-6	CASTPPVGGRETQYF	TGTGCCAGCACTCCTCCCGTGGGGGGGCGGGAGACCCAGTACTTC
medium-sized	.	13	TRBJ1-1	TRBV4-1	CASSQREVTEAFF	TGCGCCAGCAGCCAACGGGAAGTTACTGAAGCTTTCTTT
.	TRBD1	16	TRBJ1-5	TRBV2	CASSERGGYSNQPQHF	TGTGCCAGCAGTGAACGAGGGGGCTATAGCAATCAGCCCCAGCATTTT
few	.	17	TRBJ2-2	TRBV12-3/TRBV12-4	CASSSPSTGGGLGELFF	TGTGCCAGCAGTTCCCCCTCCACAGGGGGGGGACTCGGGGAGCTGTTTTTT
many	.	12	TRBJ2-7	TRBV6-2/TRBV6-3	CASSRSSYEQYF	TGTGCCAGCAGTCGAAGCTCCTACGAGCAGTACTTC
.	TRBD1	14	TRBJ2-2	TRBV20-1	CSARGDRVIGELFF	TGCAGTGCTAGAGGGGACAGGGTTATCGGGGAGCTGTTTTTT
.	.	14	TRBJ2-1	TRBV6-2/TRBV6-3	CASSYLSSYNEQFF	TGTGCCAGCAGCTACCTGAGCTCCTACAATGAGCAGTTCTTC
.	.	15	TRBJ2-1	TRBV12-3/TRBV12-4	CASSFQDGSYNEQFF	TGTGCCAGCAGTTTCCAGGATGGTTCCTACAATGAGCAGTTCTTC
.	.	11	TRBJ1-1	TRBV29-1	CSGRKETEAFF	TGCAGCGGGAGGAAGGAAACTGAAGCTTTCTTT
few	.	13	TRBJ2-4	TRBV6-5	CASSYGSEGIQYF	TGTGCCAGCAGTTACGGGAGTGAGGGCATTCAGTACTTC
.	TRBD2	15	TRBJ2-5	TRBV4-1	CASSQEGLAAETQYF	TGCGCCAGCAGCCAAGAAGGGCTAGCGGCCGAGACCCAGTACTTC
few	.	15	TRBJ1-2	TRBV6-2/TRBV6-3	CASSYWPTANYGYTF	TGTGCCAGCAGTTACTGGCCTACTGCTAACTATGGCTACACCTTC
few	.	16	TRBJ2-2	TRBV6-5	CASSYAVSGRIGELFF	TGTGCCAGCAGTTACGCGGTATCGGGAAGGATCGGGGAGCTGTTTTTT
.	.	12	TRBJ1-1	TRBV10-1	CASSEGNTEAFF	TGCGCCAGCAGTGAGGGAAACACTGAAGCTTTCTTT
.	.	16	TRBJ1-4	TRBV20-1	CSAGHFRTATNEKLFF	TGCAGTGCTGGCCACTTCCGGACAGCAACTAATGAAAAACTGTTTTTT
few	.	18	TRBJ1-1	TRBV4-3	CASSQVIPFQGVNTEAFF	TGCGCCAGCAGCCAAGTTATCCCCTTCCAAGGGGTGAACACTGAAGCTTTCTTT
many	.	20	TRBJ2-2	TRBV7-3	CASSLLSPLLMAGRTGELFF	TGTGCCAGCAGCTTATTATCCCCCTTATTGATGGCGGGGAGAACCGGGGAGCTGTTTTTT
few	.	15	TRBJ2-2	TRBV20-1	CSARGLGWGVGELFF	TGCAGTGCTAGAGGCCTAGGTTGGGGAGTCGGGGAGCTGTTTTTT
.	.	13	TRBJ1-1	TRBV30	CAWSEGGGTEAFF	TGTGCCTGGAGTGAGGGGGGGGGAACTGAAGCTTTCTTT
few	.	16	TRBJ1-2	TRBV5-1	CASSVGTTLPNYGYTF	TGCGCCAGCAGCGTCGGGACAACCCTGCCTAACTATGGCTACACCTTC
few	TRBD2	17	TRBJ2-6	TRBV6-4	CASSQSFRGAGANVLTF	TGTGCCAGCAGTCAATCATTCCGGGGGGCTGGGGCCAACGTCCTGACTTTC
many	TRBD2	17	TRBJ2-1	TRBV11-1	CASSPDASGGSYNEQFF	TGTGCCAGCAGCCCCGACGCTAGCGGGGGGTCTTACAATGAGCAGTTCTTC
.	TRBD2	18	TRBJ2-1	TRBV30	CAWSGSPGGTSTYNEQFF	TGTGCCTGGAGTGGTTCGCCAGGGGGGACTAGCACCTACAATGAGCAGTTCTTC
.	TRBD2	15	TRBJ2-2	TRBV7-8	CASSQSGGSTGELFF	TGTGCCAGCAGCCAGAGCGGGGGGAGCACCGGGGAGCTGTTTTTT
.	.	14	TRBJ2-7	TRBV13	CASSLDVSSYEQYF	TGTGCCAGCAGCTTAGACGTGAGCTCCTACGAGCAGTACTTC
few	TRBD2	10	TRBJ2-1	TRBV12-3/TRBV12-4	CARGGNEQFF	TGTGCCAGGGGGGGGAACGAGCAGTTCTTC
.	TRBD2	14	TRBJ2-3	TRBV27	CASSLKLAGDTQYF	TGTGCCAGCAGTTTAAAACTAGCGGGAGATACGCAGTATTTT
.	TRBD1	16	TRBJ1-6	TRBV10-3	CAIREAGQGGNSPLHF	TGTGCCATCAGAGAGGCGGGACAGGGAGGCAATTCACCCCTCCACTTT
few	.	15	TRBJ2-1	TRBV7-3	CASSPLPTAYNEQFF	TGTGCCAGCAGCCCTCTACCCACGGCCTACAATGAGCAGTTCTTC
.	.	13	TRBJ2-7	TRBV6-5	CASSYRQAYEQYF	TGTGCCAGCAGTTATCGGCAGGCCTACGAGCAGTACTTC
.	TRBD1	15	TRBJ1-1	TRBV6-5	CASSHKTGENTEAFF	TGTGCCAGCAGTCACAAGACAGGGGAGAACACTGAAGCTTTCTTT
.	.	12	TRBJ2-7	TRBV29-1	CSVLLFPYEQYF	TGCAGCGTGCTTCTTTTCCCCTACGAGCAGTACTTC
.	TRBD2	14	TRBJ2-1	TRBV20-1	CSAILAGAYNEQFF	TGCAGTGCTATTCTGGCGGGGGCCTACAATGAGCAGTTCTTC
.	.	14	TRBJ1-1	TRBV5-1	CASSLGWSDTEAFF	TGCGCCAGCAGCTTGGGGTGGTCCGACACTGAAGCTTTCTTT
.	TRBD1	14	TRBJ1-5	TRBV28	CASSDGQGDQPQHF	TGTGCCAGCAGCGACGGACAGGGGGATCAGCCCCAGCATTTT
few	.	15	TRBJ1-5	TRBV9	CASSLEGNSNQPQHF	TGTGCCAGCAGCTTGGAGGGAAATAGCAATCAGCCCCAGCATTTT
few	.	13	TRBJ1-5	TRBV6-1	CASSDYSNQPQHF	TGTGCCAGCAGTGATTATAGCAATCAGCCCCAGCATTTT
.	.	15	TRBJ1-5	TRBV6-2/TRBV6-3	CASSYSENGGWPQHF	TGTGCCAGCAGTTACTCGGAAAACGGAGGTTGGCCCCAGCATTTT
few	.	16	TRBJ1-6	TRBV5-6	CASSLDVSSYNSPLHF	TGTGCCAGCAGCTTGGACGTGAGCTCCTATAATTCACCCCTCCACTTT
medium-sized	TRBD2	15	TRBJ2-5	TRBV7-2	CASSGKGLAGETQYF	TGTGCCAGCAGCGGGAAGGGACTAGCGGGAGAGACCCAGTACTTC
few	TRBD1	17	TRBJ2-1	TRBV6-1	CASSPGPLPGQNNEQFF	TGTGCCAGCAGCCCCGGCCCCCTTCCGGGACAGAACAATGAGCAGTTCTTC
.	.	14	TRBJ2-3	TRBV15	CATGVSGSTDTQYF	TGTGCCACCGGGGTGAGCGGGAGCACAGATACGCAGTATTTT
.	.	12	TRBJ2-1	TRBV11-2	CASSPGRNEQFF	TGTGCCAGCAGTCCAGGGAGGAATGAGCAGTTCTTC
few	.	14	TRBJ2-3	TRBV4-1	CASSQVQGTDTQYF	TGCGCCAGCAGCCAAGTTCAGGGCACAGATACGCAGTATTTT
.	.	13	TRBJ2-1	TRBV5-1	CASSPRADNEQFF	TGCGCCAGCAGCCCCAGGGCGGACAATGAGCAGTTCTTC
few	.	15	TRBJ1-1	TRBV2	CASIKTGTPNTEAFF	TGTGCCAGCATTAAGACCGGGACACCGAACACTGAAGCTTTCTTT
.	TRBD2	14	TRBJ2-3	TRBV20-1	CSVEGGGAADTQYF	TGCAGTGTCGAGGGCGGGGGGGCGGCAGATACGCAGTATTTT
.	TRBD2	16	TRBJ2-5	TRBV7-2	CASSLSETSGQETQYF	TGTGCCAGCAGCTTATCGGAGACTAGCGGCCAAGAGACCCAGTACTTC
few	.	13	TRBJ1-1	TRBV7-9	CASREGPGTEAFF	TGTGCCAGCAGGGAGGGGCCGGGCACTGAAGCTTTCTTT
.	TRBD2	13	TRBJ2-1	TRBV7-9	CASSSGLIDEQFF	TGTGCCAGCAGCTCGGGACTAATAGATGAGCAGTTCTTC
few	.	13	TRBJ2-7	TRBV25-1	CASSGRMSYEQYF	TGTGCCAGCAGTGGGCGTATGAGCTACGAGCAGTACTTC
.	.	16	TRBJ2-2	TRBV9	CASSVGGRGQTGELFF	TGTGCCAGCAGCGTAGGGGGGCGGGGGCAGACCGGGGAGCTGTTTTTT